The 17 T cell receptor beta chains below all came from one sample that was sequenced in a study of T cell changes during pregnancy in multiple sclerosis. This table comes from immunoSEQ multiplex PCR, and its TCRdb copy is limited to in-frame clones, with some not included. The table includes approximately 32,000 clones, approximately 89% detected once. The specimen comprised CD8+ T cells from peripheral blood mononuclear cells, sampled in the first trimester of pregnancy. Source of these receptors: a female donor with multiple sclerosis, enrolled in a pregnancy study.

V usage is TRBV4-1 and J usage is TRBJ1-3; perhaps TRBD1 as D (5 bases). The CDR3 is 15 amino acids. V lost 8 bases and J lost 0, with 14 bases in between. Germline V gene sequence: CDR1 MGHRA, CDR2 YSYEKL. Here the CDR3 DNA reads TGCGCCAGCGGCACTGTGGGGGGCTCTGGAAACACCATATATTTT. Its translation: CASGTVGGSGNTIYF.

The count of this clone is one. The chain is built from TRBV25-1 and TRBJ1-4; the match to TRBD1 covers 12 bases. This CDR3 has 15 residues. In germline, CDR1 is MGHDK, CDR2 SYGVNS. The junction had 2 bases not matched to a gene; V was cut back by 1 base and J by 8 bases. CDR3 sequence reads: CASSESGTGGEKLFF. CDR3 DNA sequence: TGTGCCAGCAGTGAATCCGGGACAGGGGGCGAAAAACTGTTTTTT.

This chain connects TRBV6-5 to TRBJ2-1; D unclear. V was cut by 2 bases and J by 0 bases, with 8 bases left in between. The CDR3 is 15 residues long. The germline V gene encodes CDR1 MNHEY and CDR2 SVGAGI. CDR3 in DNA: TGTGCCAGCAGTTACAGACTTGCCTCCTACAATGAGCAGTTCTTC. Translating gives CASSYRLASYNEQFF.

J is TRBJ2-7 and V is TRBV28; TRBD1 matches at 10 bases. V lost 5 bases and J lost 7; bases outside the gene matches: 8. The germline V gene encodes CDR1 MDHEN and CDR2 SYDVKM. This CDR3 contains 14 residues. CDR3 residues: CASSNRDRGEEQYF. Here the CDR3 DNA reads TGTGCCAGCAGTAACAGGGACAGGGGTGAGGAGCAGTACTTC.

This CDR3 is CASFPRGHYEQYF. The CDR3 DNA reads TGTGCCAGCTTTCCCCGAGGGCACTACGAGCAGTACTTC. The rearrangement uses TRBV6-5 and TRBJ2-5; weak D call: TRBD2 (5 bases). The J call may be incorrect, as the DNA end agrees better with TRBJ2-7. The CDR3 runs to 13 residues. Germline assignment: CDR1 MNHEY and CDR2 SVGAGI.

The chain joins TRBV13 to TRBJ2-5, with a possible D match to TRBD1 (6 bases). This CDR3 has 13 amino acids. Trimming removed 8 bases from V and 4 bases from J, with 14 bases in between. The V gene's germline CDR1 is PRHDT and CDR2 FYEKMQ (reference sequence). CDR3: CASQGPRRETQYF. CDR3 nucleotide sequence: TGTGCCAGCCAGGGGCCTAGGAGAGAGACCCAGTACTTC.

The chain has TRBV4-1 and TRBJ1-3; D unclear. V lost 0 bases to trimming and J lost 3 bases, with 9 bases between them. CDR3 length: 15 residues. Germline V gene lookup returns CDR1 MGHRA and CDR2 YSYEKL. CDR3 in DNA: TGCGCCAGCAGCCAAGATCCCGGGGTTGGAAACACCATATATTTT. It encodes CASSQDPGVGNTIYF.

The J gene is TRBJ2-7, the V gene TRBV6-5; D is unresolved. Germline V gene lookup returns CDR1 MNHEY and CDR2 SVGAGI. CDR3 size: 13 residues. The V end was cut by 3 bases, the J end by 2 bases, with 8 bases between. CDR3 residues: CASSYGQPYEQYF. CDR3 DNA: TGTGCCAGCAGTTATGGGCAGCCCTACGAGCAGTACTTC.

The CDR3 protein is CASSLAAGTVTEAFF. The CDR3 bases are TGTGCCAGCAGCTTAGCCGCAGGGACAGTGACTGAAGCTTTCTTT. This chain links TRBV7-9 with TRBJ1-1, with 7 positions matching TRBD1. The CDR3 runs 15 residues. V lost 0 bases and J lost 5; bases outside the gene matches: 6. Germline CDR1 and CDR2: SEHNR and FQNEAQ (reference sequence).

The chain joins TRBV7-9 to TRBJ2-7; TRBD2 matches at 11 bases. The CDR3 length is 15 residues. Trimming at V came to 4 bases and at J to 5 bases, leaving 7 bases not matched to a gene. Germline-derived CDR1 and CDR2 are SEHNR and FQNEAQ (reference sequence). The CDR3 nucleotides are TGTGCCAGCAGCTCTCAGACTAGCGGGATCAACGAGCAGTACTTC. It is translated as CASSSQTSGINEQYF.

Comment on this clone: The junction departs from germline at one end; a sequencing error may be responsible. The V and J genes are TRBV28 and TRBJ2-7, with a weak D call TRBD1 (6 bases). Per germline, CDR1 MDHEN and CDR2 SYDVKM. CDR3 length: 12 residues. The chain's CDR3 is CASSGVTGPSHF. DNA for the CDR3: TGTGCCAGCAGTGGGGTCACAGGGCCCTCTCACTTC.

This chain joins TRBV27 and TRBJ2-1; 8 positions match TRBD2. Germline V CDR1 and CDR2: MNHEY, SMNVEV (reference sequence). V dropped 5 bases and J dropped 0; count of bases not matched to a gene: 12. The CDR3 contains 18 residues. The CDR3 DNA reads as TGTGCCAGCAGTCTAATAGCGGGATCCCCGAGCTCCTACAATGAGCAGTTCTTC. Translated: CASSLIAGSPSSYNEQFF.

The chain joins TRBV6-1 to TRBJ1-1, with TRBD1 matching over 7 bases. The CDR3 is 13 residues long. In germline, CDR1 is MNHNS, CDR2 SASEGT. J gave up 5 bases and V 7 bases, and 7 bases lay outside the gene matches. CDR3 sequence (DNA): TGTGCCAGCACTTCAGGGGGGTGGACTGAAGCTTTCTTT. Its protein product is CASTSGGWTEAFF.

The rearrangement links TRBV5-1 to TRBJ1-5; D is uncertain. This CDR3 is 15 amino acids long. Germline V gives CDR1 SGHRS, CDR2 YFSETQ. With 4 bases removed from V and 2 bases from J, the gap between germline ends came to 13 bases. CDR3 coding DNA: TGCGCCAGCAGCCTTGGACTCTCAGGCAATCAGCCCCAGCATTTT. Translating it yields CASSLGLSGNQPQHF.

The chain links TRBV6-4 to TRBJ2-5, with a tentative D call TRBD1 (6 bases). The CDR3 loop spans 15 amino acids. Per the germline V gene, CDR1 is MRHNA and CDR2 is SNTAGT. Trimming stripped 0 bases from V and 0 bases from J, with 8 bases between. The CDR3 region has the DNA TGTGCCAGCAGTGACTCAGCAGGGGACCAAGAGACCCAGTACTTC. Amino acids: CASSDSAGDQETQYF.

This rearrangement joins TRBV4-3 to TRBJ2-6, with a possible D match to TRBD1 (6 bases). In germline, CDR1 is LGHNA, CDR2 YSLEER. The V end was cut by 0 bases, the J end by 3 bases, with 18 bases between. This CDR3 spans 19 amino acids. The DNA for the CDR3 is TGCGCCAGCAGCCAAGATGAGTTGCAGGGGTTTGGTGGGGCCAACGTCCTGACTTTC. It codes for CASSQDELQGFGGANVLTF.

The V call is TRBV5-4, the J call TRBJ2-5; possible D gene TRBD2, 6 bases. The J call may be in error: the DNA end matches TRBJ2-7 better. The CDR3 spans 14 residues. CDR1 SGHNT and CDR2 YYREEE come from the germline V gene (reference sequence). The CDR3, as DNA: TGTGCCAGCAGCTTGCGGGAGCGCGCCTACGAGCAGTACTTC. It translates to CASSLRERAYEQYF.